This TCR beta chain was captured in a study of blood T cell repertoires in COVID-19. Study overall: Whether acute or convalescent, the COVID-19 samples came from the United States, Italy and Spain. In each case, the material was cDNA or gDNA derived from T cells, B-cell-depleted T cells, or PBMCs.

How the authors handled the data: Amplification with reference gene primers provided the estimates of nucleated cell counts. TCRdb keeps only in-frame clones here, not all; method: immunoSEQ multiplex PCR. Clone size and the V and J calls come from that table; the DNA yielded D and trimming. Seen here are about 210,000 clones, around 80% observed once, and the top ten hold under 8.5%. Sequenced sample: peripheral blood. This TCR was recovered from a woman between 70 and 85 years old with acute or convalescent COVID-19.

CDR3 residues: CASRPLGAYTGELFF. The CDR3 DNA is TGTGCCAGCAGGCCCTTAGGGGCTTACACCGGGGAGCTGTTTTTT. The V gene is TRBV27, the J gene TRBJ2-2; a weak D match, TRBD1 (5 bases). Germline V gene sequence: CDR1 MNHEY, CDR2 SMNVEV (reference sequence). There are 15 residues in the CDR3. Trimming took off 6 bases at V and 3 bases at J, with 14 bases between the two ends.